This section outlines one T cell receptor beta chain sequence together with its context. The sample belongs to a study of CD8+CD57+ T cells in acquired aplastic anemia. About the study: On average, sorted CD4+ and CD8+ cells gave approximately 3 ug of DNA.

Per the germline V gene, CDR1 is SGHAT and CDR2 is FQDESV (reference sequence). The trim removed 3 bases at V and 2 bases at J, leaving 3 bases unmatched. The CDR3 runs 15 residues. Researchers used genomic DNA as the template to profile TCR beta VDJ and CDR3. MiXCR was run by TCRdb on the reads, yielding one entry per CDR3 protein. The table lists approximately 98,000 distinct CDR3 sequences, 55% to 70% of them singletons. All sequencing subjects had displayed CD8+CD57+ cell expansion on flow cytometry. Input material: sorted CD4+, CD8+, or CD8+CD57+ T cells (not recorded which) from PBMCs. The source of this sequence is a human donor with aplastic anemia. The chain is built from TRBV11-1 and TRBJ2-1; 8 nucleotides agree with TRBD2. The CDR3 here is CASSFGAGAYNEQFF. CDR3 DNA sequence: TGTGCCAGCAGCTTCGGAGCGGGAGCCTACAATGAGCAGTTCTTC.